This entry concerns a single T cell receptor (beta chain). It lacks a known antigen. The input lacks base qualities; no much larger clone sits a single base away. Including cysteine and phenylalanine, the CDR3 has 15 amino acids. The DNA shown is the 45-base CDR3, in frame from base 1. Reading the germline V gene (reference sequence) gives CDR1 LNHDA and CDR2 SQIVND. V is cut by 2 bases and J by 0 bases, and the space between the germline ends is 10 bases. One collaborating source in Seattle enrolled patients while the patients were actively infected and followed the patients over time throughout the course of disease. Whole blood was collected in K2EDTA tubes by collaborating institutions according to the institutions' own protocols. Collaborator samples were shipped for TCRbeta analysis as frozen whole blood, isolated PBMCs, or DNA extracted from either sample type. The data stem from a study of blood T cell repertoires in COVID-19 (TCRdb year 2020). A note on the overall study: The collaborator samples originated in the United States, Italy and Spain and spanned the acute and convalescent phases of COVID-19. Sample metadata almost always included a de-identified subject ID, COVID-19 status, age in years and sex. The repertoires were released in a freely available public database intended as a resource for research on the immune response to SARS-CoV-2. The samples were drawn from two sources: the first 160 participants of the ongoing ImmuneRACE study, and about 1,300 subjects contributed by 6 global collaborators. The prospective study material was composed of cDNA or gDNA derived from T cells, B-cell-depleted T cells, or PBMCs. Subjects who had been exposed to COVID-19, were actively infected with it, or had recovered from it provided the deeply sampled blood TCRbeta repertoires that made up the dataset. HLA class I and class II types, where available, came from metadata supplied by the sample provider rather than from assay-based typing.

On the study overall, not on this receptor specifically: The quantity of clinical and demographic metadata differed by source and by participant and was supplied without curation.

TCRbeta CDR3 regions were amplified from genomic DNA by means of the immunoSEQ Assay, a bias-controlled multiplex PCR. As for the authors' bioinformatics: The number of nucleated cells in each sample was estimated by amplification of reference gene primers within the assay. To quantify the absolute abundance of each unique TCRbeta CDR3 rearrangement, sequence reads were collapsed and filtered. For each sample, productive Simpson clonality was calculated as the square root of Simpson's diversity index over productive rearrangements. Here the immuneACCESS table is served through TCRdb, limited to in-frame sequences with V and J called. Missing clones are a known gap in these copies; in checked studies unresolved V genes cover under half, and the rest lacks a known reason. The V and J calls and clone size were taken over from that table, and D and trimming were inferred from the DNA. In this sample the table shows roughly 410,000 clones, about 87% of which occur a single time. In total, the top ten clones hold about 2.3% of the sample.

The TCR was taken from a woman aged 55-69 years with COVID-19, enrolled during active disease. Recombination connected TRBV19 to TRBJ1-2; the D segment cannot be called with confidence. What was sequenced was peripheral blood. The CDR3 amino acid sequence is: CASSIFPEANYGYTF. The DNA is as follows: TGTGCCAGTAGTATATTCCCAGAAGCTAACTATGGCTACACCTTC.